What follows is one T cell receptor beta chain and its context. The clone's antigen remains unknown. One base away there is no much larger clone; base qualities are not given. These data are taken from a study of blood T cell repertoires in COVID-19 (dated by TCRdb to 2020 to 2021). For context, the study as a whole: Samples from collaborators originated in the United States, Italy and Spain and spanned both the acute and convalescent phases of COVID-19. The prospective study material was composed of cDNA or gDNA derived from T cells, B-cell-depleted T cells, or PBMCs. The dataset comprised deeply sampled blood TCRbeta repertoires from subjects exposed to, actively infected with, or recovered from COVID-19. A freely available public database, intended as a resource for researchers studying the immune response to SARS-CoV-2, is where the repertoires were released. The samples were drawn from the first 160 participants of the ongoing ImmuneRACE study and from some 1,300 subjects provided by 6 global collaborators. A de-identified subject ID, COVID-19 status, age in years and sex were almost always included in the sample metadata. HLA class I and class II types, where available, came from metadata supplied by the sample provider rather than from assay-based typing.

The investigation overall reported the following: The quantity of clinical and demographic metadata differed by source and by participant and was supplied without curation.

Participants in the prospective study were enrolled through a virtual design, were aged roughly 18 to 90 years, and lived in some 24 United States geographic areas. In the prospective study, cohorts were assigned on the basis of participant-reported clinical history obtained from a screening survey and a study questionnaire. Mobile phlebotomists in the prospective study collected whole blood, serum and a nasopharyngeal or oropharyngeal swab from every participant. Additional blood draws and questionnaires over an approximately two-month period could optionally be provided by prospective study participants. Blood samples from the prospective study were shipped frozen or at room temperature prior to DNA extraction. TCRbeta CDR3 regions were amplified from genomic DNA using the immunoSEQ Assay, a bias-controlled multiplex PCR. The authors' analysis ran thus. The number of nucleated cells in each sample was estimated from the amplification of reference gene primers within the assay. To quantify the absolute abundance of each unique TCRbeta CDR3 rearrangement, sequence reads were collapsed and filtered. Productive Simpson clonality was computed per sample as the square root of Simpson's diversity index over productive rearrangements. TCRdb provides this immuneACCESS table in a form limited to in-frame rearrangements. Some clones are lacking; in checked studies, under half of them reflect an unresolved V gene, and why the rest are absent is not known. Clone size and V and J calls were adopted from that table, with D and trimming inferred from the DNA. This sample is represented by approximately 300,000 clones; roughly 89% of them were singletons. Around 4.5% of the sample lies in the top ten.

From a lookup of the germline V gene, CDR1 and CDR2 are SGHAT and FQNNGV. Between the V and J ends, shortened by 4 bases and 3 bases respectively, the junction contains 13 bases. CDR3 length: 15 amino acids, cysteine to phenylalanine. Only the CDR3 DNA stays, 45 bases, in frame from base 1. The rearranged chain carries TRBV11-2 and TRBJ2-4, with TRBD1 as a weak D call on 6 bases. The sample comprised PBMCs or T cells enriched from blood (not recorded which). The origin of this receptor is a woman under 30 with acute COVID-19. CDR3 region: CASSSRDRSKNIQYF. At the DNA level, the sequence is TGTGCCAGCAGCTCGAGAGACAGGAGCAAAAACATTCAGTACTTC.